Following are 7 T cell receptor beta chains from one sample sequenced in a study of identical twins. MiXCR, run by TCRdb on the 5' RACE reads, gives a single entry per CDR3 protein. The sample yields fewer than 500,000 distinct CDR3 sequences, roughly 24% seen once. These same data were also listed under a study on T cells expressing NK-cell markers.

The material sequenced was CD4+ T cells sorted from blood. The receptors originated from a woman aged 18 to 35 in good health.

This clonotype appeared once. This chain joins TRBV5-6 and TRBJ2-7, with 8 bases matching TRBD1. J lost 5 bases, V lost 1 base, and 8 bases had no gene match. Germline-derived CDR1 and CDR2 are SGHDT and YYEEEE. The CDR3 has 15 amino acids. CDR3 region: CASSLMQGARDEQYF. CDR3 sequence (DNA): TGTGCCAGCAGCTTGATGCAGGGGGCTAGAGACGAGCAGTACTTC.

This rearrangement joins TRBV6-2 or TRBV6-3 to TRBJ2-1; either TRBD1 or TRBD2 may supply D (5 bases each). V dropped 4 bases and J dropped 6 bases, with 10 bases sitting between them. The CDR3 loop spans 13 amino acids. CDR1 is MNHEY and CDR2 is SVGEGT in the germline V gene. The CDR3 sequence: CASSFRGPNEQFF. In nucleotides, the CDR3 is TGTGCCAGCAGTTTCCGGGGACCCAATGAGCAGTTCTTC.

This clonotype came up many times. V usage is TRBV6-2 or TRBV6-3 and J usage is TRBJ1-5; D is unresolved. CDR1 is MNHEY, CDR2 SVGEGT, per germline. This CDR3 region has 14 residues. V dropped 4 bases and J dropped 0 bases, with 7 bases sitting between them. CDR3 region: CASSSALSNQPQHF. The CDR3 DNA is TGTGCCAGCAGTTCGGCCCTTAGCAATCAGCCCCAGCATTTT.

This chain links TRBV9 with TRBJ2-7; TRBD1 matches 9 bases. This CDR3 spans 14 amino acids. The germline gives CDR1 SGDLS, CDR2 YYNGEE. V gave up 0 bases and J gave up 4 bases; unmatched junction bases: 2. The CDR3 protein is CASSVGTGDYEQYF. DNA for the CDR3: TGTGCCAGCAGCGTAGGGACAGGGGATTACGAGCAGTACTTC.

The chain uses TRBV10-3 and TRBJ1-6, with D tentatively TRBD1 (6 bases). Deletions cut 6 bases from V and 8 bases from J, with 11 bases between. CDR3 length: 13 residues. In germline, CDR1 is ENHRY, CDR2 SYGVKD. CDR3 sequence reads: CAISQGNDSPLHF. CDR3 nucleotide sequence: TGTGCCATCAGCCAGGGGAATGATTCACCCCTCCACTTT.

The V call is TRBV2, the J call TRBJ1-1; TRBD1 might be the D (6 bases). The germline gives CDR1 SNHLY, CDR2 FYNNEI. V was clipped by 8 bases and J by 1 base, with 14 bases between them. This CDR3 contains 14 residues. CDR3 loop: CASLGGRKNTEAFF. The CDR3 coding sequence is TGTGCCAGCCTGGGGGGGCGGAAGAACACTGAAGCTTTCTTT.

The chain couples TRBV11-2 to TRBJ2-7; unclear D gene. The CDR3 covers 12 residues. Germline V gene lookup returns CDR1 SGHAT and CDR2 FQNNGV. Trimming removed 3 bases at V and 3 bases at J, with 6 bases between. In DNA, the CDR3 is TGTGCCAGCAGCTTCCACTTCTACGAGCAGTACTTC. The encoded protein is CASSFHFYEQYF.